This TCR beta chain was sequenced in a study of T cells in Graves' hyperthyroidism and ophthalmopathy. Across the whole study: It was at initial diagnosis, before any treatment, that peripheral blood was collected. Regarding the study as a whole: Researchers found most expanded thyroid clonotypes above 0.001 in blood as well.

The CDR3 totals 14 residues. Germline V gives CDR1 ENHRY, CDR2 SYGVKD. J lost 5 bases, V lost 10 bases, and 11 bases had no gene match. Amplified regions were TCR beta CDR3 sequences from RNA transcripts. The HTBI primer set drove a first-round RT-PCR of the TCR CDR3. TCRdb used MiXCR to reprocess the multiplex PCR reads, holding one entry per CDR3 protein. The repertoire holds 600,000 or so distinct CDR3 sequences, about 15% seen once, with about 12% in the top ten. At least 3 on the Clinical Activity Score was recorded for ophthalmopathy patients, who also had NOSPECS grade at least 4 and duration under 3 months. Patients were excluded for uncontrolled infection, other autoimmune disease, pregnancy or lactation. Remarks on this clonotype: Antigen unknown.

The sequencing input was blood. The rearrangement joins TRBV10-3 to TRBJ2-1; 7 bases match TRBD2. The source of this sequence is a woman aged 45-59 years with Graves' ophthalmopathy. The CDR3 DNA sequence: TGTGCCAGCCTAGCCTTGGGAGGGCACAATGAGCAGTTCTTC. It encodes CASLALGGHNEQFF.